The 30 T cell receptor beta chains below all came from one sample that was sequenced in a study of CD8+ T cells in alopecia areata. Sequencing relied on a cDNA template that was reverse transcribed from extracted RNA. The table came from immunoSEQ multiplex PCR; TCRdb's copy has only in-frame clones and leaves some out. The sample holds under 40,000 clones; roughly 53% are singletons and the top ten take around 38%. Sequencing was carried out using NKG2D-high CD8+ T cells sorted from blood. These receptors were collected from a human donor with alopecia areata.

The V gene is TRBV4-1, the J gene TRBJ2-5; D may be TRBD1 or TRBD2 (5 bases each). The CDR3 has 18 amino acids. CDR1 and CDR2 from the germline V gene are MGHRA and YSYEKL. V lost 0 bases and J lost 0, with 17 bases in between. In nucleotides, the CDR3 is TGCGCCAGCAGCCAAGACCCAGTGGGGGACCCGTACCAAGAGACCCAGTACTTC. It is translated as CASSQDPVGDPYQETQYF.

In its sample, this clone was seen once. This chain uses TRBV4-1 with TRBJ1-1, with a tentative D call TRBD1 (5 bases). The CDR3 loop spans 15 amino acids. Trimming took 5 bases from V and 0 from J, leaving 13 bases between them. Germline lookup yields CDR1 MGHRA and CDR2 YSYEKL. The CDR3 region has the DNA TGCGCCAGCAGCTCCCGGGACGTGATGAACACTGAAGCTTTCTTT. Encoded protein: CASSSRDVMNTEAFF.

The rearrangement joins TRBV7-9 to TRBJ2-3; 9 bases align to TRBD2. V lost 3 bases, J lost 4 bases, and 8 bases stayed unmatched. The CDR3 is 16 amino acids. Looked up from germline, CDR1 is SEHNR and CDR2 is FQNEAQ (reference sequence). DNA for the CDR3: TGTGCCAGCAGCTTCCATAGCGGGAGTTCACCAGATACGCAGTATTTT. Its translation is CASSFHSGSSPDTQYF.

This clone has at least ten counts. This sample includes further DNA sequences coding for the same CDR3. The J gene is TRBJ2-5, the V gene TRBV7-2; TRBD2 aligns across 7 bases. The ends lost 1 base at V and 1 base at J; junction bases unmatched: 3. In germline, CDR1 is SGHTA, CDR2 FQGNSA. The CDR3 covers 15 residues. The CDR3 region has the DNA TGTGCCAGCAGCTTAGGGGGGGGACCCCAAGAGACCCAGTACTTC. Its translation is CASSLGGGPQETQYF.

This clone was counted between two and nine times. V is TRBV7-9 and J is TRBJ1-2; D not certain. The CDR3 extends over 12 amino acids. V lost 1 base and J lost 7, with 7 bases in between. Germline V lookup: CDR1 SEHNR, CDR2 FQNEAQ (reference sequence). Here the CDR3 reads CASSLGTSGYTF. The CDR3 nucleotides read TGTGCCAGCAGCTTAGGGACGAGTGGCTACACCTTC.

The chain couples TRBV5-1 to TRBJ1-6, with a tentative D call TRBD1 (6 bases). The CDR3 loop spans 16 amino acids. The germline CDR1 and CDR2 sequences are SGHRS and YFSETQ. Trimming shortened V by 1 base and J by 5 bases, and 13 bases separated the two germline ends. The DNA of the CDR3 is TGCGCCAGCAGCTTGATTTACAGGGACGATAATTCACCCCTCCACTTT. It specifies CASSLIYRDDNSPLHF.

This clone was detected a few times. The CDR3 spells CASSSTGLNSPLHF. Here the CDR3 DNA reads TGTGCCAGCAGCTCGACAGGTCTGAATTCACCCCTCCACTTT. This sequence joins TRBV7-9 and TRBJ1-6, with D perhaps TRBD1 (6 bases). The germline CDR1 and CDR2 sequences are SEHNR and FQNEAQ (reference sequence). This CDR3 contains 14 residues. V was cut by 4 bases and J by 7 bases, with 11 bases left in between.

V gene TRBV2 combines with J gene TRBJ2-5; maybe TRBD1 (5 bases). V shed 3 bases and J shed 4 bases, with 9 bases lying between them. The germline V gene encodes CDR1 SNHLY and CDR2 FYNNEI. The CDR3 has 13 amino acids. CDR3 sequence reads: CASSDWGPETQYF. The CDR3 DNA follows: TGTGCCAGCAGTGACTGGGGCCCAGAGACCCAGTACTTC. Full variable domain (outside the CDR3, taken from reference TRBV2 and TRBJ2-5): EPEVTQTPSHQVTQMGQEVILRCVPISNHLYFYWYRQILGQKVEFLVSFYNNEISEKSEIFDDQFSVERPDGSNFTLKIRSTKLEDSAMYFCASSDWGPETQYFGPGTRLLVL.

This clone was detected only once. The J gene is TRBJ2-2, the V gene TRBV19; D is unclear. CDR1 and CDR2 (germline): LNHDA, SQIVND (reference sequence). This CDR3 has 14 residues. Trimming pared 6 bases from V and 1 base from J, leaving 9 bases between. Here the CDR3 reads CASRRPGNTGELFF. The CDR3 coding sequence is TGTGCCAGTAGGAGACCCGGGAACACCGGGGAGCTGTTTTTT.

The rearrangement joins TRBV7-9 to TRBJ2-5; D gene uncertain. The V end lost 5 bases, the J end lost 4 bases, and 8 bases lay between the germline ends. This CDR3 spans 12 amino acids. Looked up from germline, CDR1 is SEHNR and CDR2 is FQNEAQ (reference sequence). CDR3 loop: CASSRRRETQYF. CDR3 sequence (DNA): TGTGCCAGCAGCCGTCGTCGAGAGACCCAGTACTTC.

This clone has a handful of counts. V is TRBV5-1 and J is TRBJ2-3, with TRBD2 matching 10 bases. CDR1 and CDR2 (germline): SGHRS, YFSETQ. The length of the CDR3 is 16 residues. V shed 4 bases, J shed 6 bases, and the junction held 11 bases outside the gene matches. The CDR3 loop is CASSPAPGLARDTQYF. For the CDR3, the DNA is TGCGCCAGCAGCCCAGCCCCGGGACTAGCGAGGGATACGCAGTATTTT.

This sequence joins TRBV5-6 and TRBJ2-7, with D perhaps TRBD1 (5 bases). Per the germline V gene, CDR1 is SGHDT and CDR2 is YYEEEE. The CDR3 contains 15 residues. Trimming removed 2 bases at V and 0 bases at J, with 12 bases between. The CDR3 nucleotides are TGTGCCAGCAGCTTAGGCAGGGTAGTCTCCTACGAGCAGTACTTC. This encodes CASSLGRVVSYEQYF. Full variable domain (rest looked up from reference TRBV5-6 and TRBJ2-7): DAGVTQSPTHLIKTRGQQVTLRCSPKSGHDTVSWYQQALGQGPQFIFQYYEEEERQRGNFPDRFSGHQFPNYSSELNVNALLLGDSALYLCASSLGRVVSYEQYFGPGTRLTVT.

This clone was recorded once. The chain carries TRBV5-1 and TRBJ2-1; weak D call: TRBD1 (6 bases). The length of the CDR3 is 16 residues. V was pared by 0 bases and J by 1 base, with 11 bases between. Per germline, CDR1 SGHRS and CDR2 YFSETQ. CDR3 in amino acids: CASSLGPQGSYNEQFF. The CDR3 DNA sequence: TGCGCCAGCAGCTTGGGACCACAGGGATCCTACAATGAGCAGTTCTTC. The full variable domain, its missing parts supplied by reference TRBV5-1 and TRBJ2-1, is KAGVTQTPRYLIKTRGQQVTLSCSPISGHRSVSWYQQTPGQGLQFLFEYFSETQRNKGNFPGRFSGRQFSNSRSEMNVSTLELGDSALYLCASSLGPQGSYNEQFFGPGTRLTVL.

The chain uses TRBV2 and TRBJ2-1, with no clear D. The germline V gene has CDR1 SNHLY and CDR2 FYNNEI. Between the trimmed V and J ends, which lost 5 bases and 4 bases, there was a span of 6 bases. The CDR3 length is 12 residues. The CDR3 DNA reads as TGTGCCAGCAGTCGTCCGTACAATGAGCAGTTCTTC. This encodes CASSRPYNEQFF.

The chain is built from TRBV19 and TRBJ1-5; a weak D match, TRBD1 (6 bases). The germline V gene has CDR1 LNHDA and CDR2 SQIVND (reference sequence). This CDR3 spans 16 amino acids. Trimming cost V 5 bases and J 4 bases, with 18 bases left between them. The chain's CDR3 is CASSPYAGAGNQPQHF. CDR3 sequence (DNA): TGTGCCAGTAGTCCCTATGCGGGGGCCGGGAATCAGCCCCAGCATTTT.

This clone was counted only a few times. This rearrangement joins TRBV4-3 to TRBJ2-1; 9 nucleotides align to TRBD2. J was trimmed by 10 bases and V by 0 bases; bases with no gene match: 22. Germline lookup yields CDR1 LGHNA and CDR2 YSLEER. The CDR3 consists of 20 residues. The CDR3 loop reads CASSQEGLGMREGRLGEQFF. In DNA, the CDR3 is TGCGCCAGCAGCCAAGAGGGGTTGGGTATGCGGGAGGGCCGGCTAGGAGAGCAGTTCTTC.

The chain joins TRBV20-1 to TRBJ2-1, with D perhaps matching TRBD2 (5 bases). V was clipped by 1 base and J by 15 bases, with 13 bases between them. This CDR3 is 11 amino acids long. The germline V gene has CDR1 DFQATT and CDR2 SNEGSKA (reference sequence). The CDR3 DNA reads TGCAGTGCTAGAGTTCTAGCCCGAGGGTTCTTC. As protein: CSARVLARGFF.

This chain joins TRBV7-9 and TRBJ2-5; the D is unclear. The J call could be wrong; TRBJ2-7 is a better fit for the DNA end. Germline V gives CDR1 SEHNR, CDR2 FQNEAQ (reference sequence). The CDR3 covers 11 residues. The CDR3 DNA is TGTGCCAGCAGCCCTAAGGGCGAGCAGTACTTC. Protein sequence: CASSPKGEQYF.

This chain connects TRBV19 to TRBJ1-1; maybe TRBD1 (5 bases). CDR1 and CDR2 (germline): LNHDA, SQIVND (reference sequence). Trimming removed 3 bases from V and 4 bases from J, with 12 bases in between. This CDR3 is built from 14 residues. CDR3 nucleotides: TGTGCCAGTAGTATGAGATGGGGGGGCACTGAAGCTTTCTTT. Its translation: CASSMRWGGTEAFF.

Only a few counts were recorded for this clone. The chain recombines TRBV19 with TRBJ2-3, with D possibly matching TRBD2 (5 bases). The V and J ends lost 4 bases and 2 bases respectively, with 7 bases between them. The CDR3 loop spans 13 amino acids. Germline loops: CDR1 LNHDA, CDR2 SQIVND (reference sequence). The CDR3 spells CASSNGITDTQYF. CDR3 sequence (DNA): TGTGCCAGTAGTAACGGGATCACAGATACGCAGTATTTT.

The chain uses TRBV4-2 and TRBJ1-2; D is undetermined. The CDR3 length is 16 residues. Germline V lookup: CDR1 LGHNA, CDR2 YNFKEQ. Trimming took off 1 base at V and 4 bases at J, with 16 bases between the two ends. CDR3 protein: CASSQALGGDLYGYTF. As DNA, the CDR3 is TGTGCCAGCAGCCAAGCCCTGGGCGGGGATCTCTATGGCTACACCTTC.

This clone has a single count. The V call is TRBV2, the J call TRBJ2-7, with D uncertain. Trimming shortened V by 6 bases and J by 2 bases, and 11 bases separated the two germline ends. Germline V gene lookup returns CDR1 SNHLY and CDR2 FYNNEI. There are 13 residues in the CDR3. The DNA for the CDR3 is TGTGCCAGCAGGGCCGGCGACGCCTACGAGCAGTACTTC. Amino acids: CASRAGDAYEQYF.

The J gene is TRBJ2-7, the V gene TRBV2, with D perhaps TRBD2 (5 bases). Between the trimmed V and J ends, which lost 7 bases and 3 bases, there was a span of 16 bases. Per the germline V gene, CDR1 is SNHLY and CDR2 is FYNNEI. This CDR3 spans 14 amino acids. The CDR3 here is CASTVSGSRYEQYF. The CDR3 region has the DNA TGTGCCAGCACGGTAAGCGGCTCACGCTACGAGCAGTACTTC.

V usage is TRBV9 and J usage is TRBJ1-4, with 7 bases matching TRBD1. V was pared by 5 bases and J by 7 bases, with 8 bases of the junction left unmatched. Germline V gene lookup returns CDR1 SGDLS and CDR2 YYNGEE. This CDR3 region has 14 residues. The CDR3 region is CASSPGGGSEKLFF. The CDR3 DNA follows: TGTGCCAGCAGTCCCGGAGGGGGCAGTGAAAAACTGTTTTTT.

The chain carries TRBV30 and TRBJ2-2, with no clear D. CDR3 length: 15 amino acids. Trimming stripped 2 bases from V and 14 bases from J, with 24 bases between. Germline CDR1 is GTSNPN and CDR2 is SVGIG (reference sequence). The CDR3 here is CAWSNSLGRIHGLFF. CDR3 coding DNA: TGTGCCTGGAGTAACAGCCTCGGGCGTATTCACGGCCTGTTTTTT.

V and J are TRBV27 and TRBJ2-6; D is unresolved. In germline, CDR1 is MNHEY, CDR2 SMNVEV (reference sequence). The CDR3 runs 16 residues. V was pared by 2 bases and J by 1 base, with 9 bases between. In DNA, the CDR3 is TGTGCCAGCAGTTTACAATGGGGTTCTGGGGCCAACGTCCTGACTTTC. Translated, it gives CASSLQWGSGANVLTF.

This clone was counted between two and nine times. The rearrangement joins TRBV28 to TRBJ1-1; D gene ambiguous. V lost 7 bases and J lost 4, with 16 bases in between. This CDR3 contains 14 residues. The germline CDR1 and CDR2 sequences are MDHEN and SYDVKM. CDR3 residues: CASTPLDGFTEAFF. In DNA form, the CDR3 reads TGTGCCAGCACCCCGCTGGACGGCTTCACTGAAGCTTTCTTT.

The V gene is TRBV5-1, the J gene TRBJ2-1, with D perhaps TRBD2 (6 bases). V lost 1 base, J lost 2 bases, and 10 bases lay in between. The CDR3 sequence is 15 residues long. Germline V lookup: CDR1 SGHRS, CDR2 YFSETQ. The CDR3 loop reads CASSLSGDAYNEQFF. In nucleotides, the CDR3 is TGCGCCAGCAGCTTGTCGGGGGACGCCTACAATGAGCAGTTCTTC. Full variable domain (missing parts from reference TRBV5-1 and TRBJ2-1): KAGVTQTPRYLIKTRGQQVTLSCSPISGHRSVSWYQQTPGQGLQFLFEYFSETQRNKGNFPGRFSGRQFSNSRSEMNVSTLELGDSALYLCASSLSGDAYNEQFFGPGTRLTVL.

The chain recombines TRBV7-2 with TRBJ2-1; D tentatively fits TRBD1 or TRBD2 (6 bases each). The ends were cut back, 1 base at V and 9 bases at J, with 13 bases in the middle. The CDR3 runs to 14 residues. Germline CDR1 is SGHTA and CDR2 is FQGNSA. The CDR3 sequence: CASSLGHWGAEQFF. CDR3 nucleotides: TGTGCCAGCAGCTTAGGCCACTGGGGGGCTGAGCAGTTCTTC. The variable domain in full, completed from reference TRBV7-2 and TRBJ2-1, reads GAGVSQSPSNKVTEKGKDVELRCDPISGHTALYWYRQSLGQGLEFLIYFQGNSAPDKSGLPSDRFSAERTGGSVSTLTIQRTQQEDSAVYLCASSLGHWGAEQFFGPGTRLTVL.

The CDR3 region has the DNA TGTGCCAGCAGCGCTGGGAACGGAGCTTTCTTT. Encoded protein: CASSAGNGAFF. This chain joins TRBV7-2 and TRBJ1-1; D ambiguous. The CDR3 runs to 11 residues. V lost 5 bases and J lost 10, with 11 bases in between. Per germline, CDR1 SGHTA and CDR2 FQGNSA.